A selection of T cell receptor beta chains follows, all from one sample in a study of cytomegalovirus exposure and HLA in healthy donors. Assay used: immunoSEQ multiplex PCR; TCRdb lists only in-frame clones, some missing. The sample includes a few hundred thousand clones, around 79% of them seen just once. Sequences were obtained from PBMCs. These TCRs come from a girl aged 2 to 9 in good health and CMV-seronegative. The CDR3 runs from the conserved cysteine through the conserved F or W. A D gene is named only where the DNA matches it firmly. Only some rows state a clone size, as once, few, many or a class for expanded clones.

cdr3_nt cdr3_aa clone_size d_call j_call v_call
TGTGCCAGCAGCCAAGAGCGGGGGGGCAGTTACAATGAGCAGTTCTTC CASSQERGGSYNEQFF . TRBD2 TRBJ2-1 TRBV4-2
TGCGCCAGCAGTGACAGGGTTATGAACACTGAAGCTTTCTTT CASSDRVMNTEAFF few . TRBJ1-1 TRBV10-2
TGTGCCAGCAGCCCCTATATCCCGTACGAGCAGTACTTC CASSPYIPYEQYF few . TRBJ2-7 TRBV7-9
TGTGCCAGCACCGACAGGGGGCCAGCTGAAGCTTTCTTT CASTDRGPAEAFF . TRBD1 TRBJ1-1 TRBV6-6
TGTGCCAGCACCGGAGACAGGGGACGTTTATATTTT CASTGDRGRLYF . TRBD1 TRBJ2-3 TRBV28
TGTGCCTGGAGGGTCGGTGGGGCTGAGCAGTTCTTC CAWRVGGAEQFF once . TRBJ2-1 TRBV30
TGTGCCAGCAGCTTAGCGCGGGACTTCCCTCGGGGCTACACCTTC CASSLARDFPRGYTF once . TRBJ1-2 TRBV11-2
TGTGCCGAAGAGGAGGGGGCAAATGGCTACACCTTC CAEEEGANGYTF . TRBD1 TRBJ1-2 TRBV7-9
TGTGCCAGCAGCTTCCGGACAGGGGGTGCAAACGAGCAGTACTTC CASSFRTGGANEQYF . TRBD1 TRBJ2-7 TRBV7-9
TGCAGCGTTGAAGGATCGGACACCAGCTCCTACGAGCAGTACTTC CSVEGSDTSSYEQYF . . TRBJ2-7 TRBV29-1
TGTGCCAGCCCGCCCGGGGAAGGGCAGCTGAGCTATGGCTACACCTTC CASPPGEGQLSYGYTF . . TRBJ1-2 TRBV5-6
TGCGCCAGCAGCACCGTCGGGCGGGACTATGGCTACACCTTC CASSTVGRDYGYTF . . TRBJ1-2 TRBV4-1
TGTGCCAGCAGCCAGGGGACTACGTCCTACGAGCAGTACTTC CASSQGTTSYEQYF . TRBD2 TRBJ2-7 TRBV14
TGCGCCAGTAGCGAACCGGGACAGGGGACAGATACGCAGTATTTT CASSEPGQGTDTQYF . TRBD1 TRBJ2-3 TRBV10-1
TGTGCCAGCAGCTTAGTAGGTGGGAGGCTGCCTGTAGAGCAGTTCTTC CASSLVGGRLPVEQFF . . TRBJ2-1 TRBV13
TGCGCCAGCAGCCCTACAGGGATCAGACCCTACGAGCAGTACTTC CASSPTGIRPYEQYF . . TRBJ2-7 TRBV4-1
TGTGCCTGGAGCTGGACTAGCGGGAGGCAAGAGACCCAGTACTTC CAWSWTSGRQETQYF . TRBD2 TRBJ2-5 TRBV30
TGTTCCAGCAGCGGTGTTCCGGGACAGCGAGACACCGGGGAGCTGTTTTTT CSSSGVPGQRDTGELFF . TRBD1 TRBJ2-2 TRBV7-9
TGTGCCAGTAGTGGTGCGGTATCTGGAAACACCATATATTTT CASSGAVSGNTIYF . . TRBJ1-3 TRBV19
TGTGCCAGCAGTTTCGGGATGACCAATCAGCCCCAGCATTTT CASSFGMTNQPQHF . . TRBJ1-5 TRBV28
TGCAGCGTTGAATACGGTAGCGGGAGCACTGAGCAGTTCTTC CSVEYGSGSTEQFF . TRBD2 TRBJ2-1 TRBV29-1
TGCGCCAGCAGCCTCCCTAATAGCGGGACAGATACGCAGTATTTT CASSLPNSGTDTQYF . TRBD2 TRBJ2-3 TRBV4-1
TGCGCCAGCAGCCAAGAGGGACAGGGTAACTATGGCTACACCTTC CASSQEGQGNYGYTF once TRBD1 TRBJ1-2 TRBV4-1
TGCGCCAGCAGCTTGCAGCAGGGGCCCTACGAGCAGTACTTC CASSLQQGPYEQYF . . TRBJ2-7 TRBV5-1
TGTGCCAGCAGCCAAGCCTCTTATAGTGAGACCCAGTACTTC CASSQASYSETQYF . . TRBJ2-5 TRBV4-2
TGTGCCAGCAGTTGGGGGGGCGTTAGGAATGAGCAGTTCTTC CASSWGGVRNEQFF . . TRBJ2-1 TRBV13
TGCGCCAGCAGCTTAGGACTAGCGGGAGGATCGACAGATACGCAGTATTTT CASSLGLAGGSTDTQYF . TRBD2 TRBJ2-3 TRBV5-1
TGTGCCAGCTCACCCGGACAGGGGGCAAACACCATATATTTT CASSPGQGANTIYF . TRBD1 TRBJ1-3 TRBV18
TGTGCCAGCAGTTTATCCCCCAGGACAGTAAAATGGCCCCAGCATTTT CASSLSPRTVKWPQHF . . TRBJ1-5 TRBV27
TGCAGCGTTGGAGGGACATACGATAACTATGGCTACACCTTC CSVGGTYDNYGYTF . . TRBJ1-2 TRBV29-1
TGTGCCTGGGAATCAACAGGGATGGGGGGCTACACCTTC CAWESTGMGGYTF . . TRBJ1-2 TRBV30
TGTGCCAGCAGTGAAGCGGGGACAGATATAGAGCAGTTCTTC CASSEAGTDIEQFF . TRBD1 TRBJ2-1 TRBV2
TGTGCCAGCAGCTTTTCCTGGTCCTCGGGGGAGCAGTACTTC CASSFSWSSGEQYF . . TRBJ2-7 TRBV7-3
TGTGCCAGCAGTGTTGGGCTAGCGGGCTACGAGCAGTACTTC CASSVGLAGYEQYF . TRBD2 TRBJ2-7 TRBV2
TGCGCCAGCAGCTTGGCGCGGGGGGGCCTAGAGACCCAGTACTTC CASSLARGGLETQYF . TRBD2 TRBJ2-5 TRBV5-1
TGCGCCAGCAGCATGAGGGACAGGGCTTATTACAATGAGCAGTTCTTC CASSMRDRAYYNEQFF . TRBD1 TRBJ2-1 TRBV5-1
TGTGCCATCCTTCGTAGGAGCTCTGGAAACACCATATATTTT CAILRRSSGNTIYF . . TRBJ1-3 TRBV5-3
TGTGCCAGCAGCGTAGAAACGGACGCGGGGGAGACCCAGTACTTC CASSVETDAGETQYF . . TRBJ2-5 TRBV9
TGTGCCAGCAGCCAAAAACTGGTTGTGCCCGGGGAGCTGTTTTTT CASSQKLVVPGELFF . . TRBJ2-2 TRBV7-2
TGTGCCAGCAGTGGGACAGGGGGCGAGCGCAATCAGCCCCAGCATTTT CASSGTGGERNQPQHF . TRBD1 TRBJ1-5 TRBV2
TGTGCCAGCACCCCTAGTTTGGGTCCCTCGGGGAATGAGCAGTTCTTC CASTPSLGPSGNEQFF . . TRBJ2-1 TRBV6-6